This T cell receptor (beta chain) appears in the sequencing data of a study of blood T cell repertoires in COVID-19. For the study at large: Researchers got acute and convalescent COVID-19 samples from the United States, Italy and Spain.

Profiled with immunoSEQ multiplex PCR; TCRdb holds only in-frame clones, not every one. The sample contains some 250,000 clones, 80% to 90% of which appear only once. Those who participated ranged in age from 18 to 89 years and resided in about 24 US areas. Cohort assignment relied on participant-reported clinical history. Two negative PCRs, clearance, or symptom resolution characterized the recovered Cohort 3 donors. V was clipped by 2 bases and J by 1 base, with 3 bases between them. CDR3 size: 13 residues. CDR1 is ENHRY and CDR2 is SYGVKD in the germline V gene. The TCR originated in a man between 18 and 35 years old who had recovered from COVID-19. The V gene is TRBV10-3, the J gene TRBJ2-1, with no clear D. Sequenced: PBMCs or T cells enriched from blood (not recorded which). The CDR3 loop reads CAISERSYNEQFF. As DNA, the CDR3 is TGTGCCATCAGTGAGCGTTCCTACAATGAGCAGTTCTTC.